The 8 T cell receptor beta chains in this list originate from one sample, sequenced in a study of blood T cell repertoires in COVID-19. Here immunoSEQ multiplex PCR was the method, and the copy in TCRdb shows in-frame clones only, minus some. The sample lists 310,000 or so clones, 90% seen once, with about 1.7% in the top ten. Material: PBMCs or T cells enriched from blood (not recorded which). Every receptor here comes from a woman aged 18 to 35 with acute COVID-19.

This chain connects TRBV5-1 to TRBJ1-6, with 10 bases fitting TRBD1. V gave up 5 bases and J gave up 7 bases; unmatched junction bases: 3. The CDR3 has 14 residues. From germline, CDR1 is SGHRS and CDR2 YFSETQ. The CDR3 nucleotides read TGCGCCAGCAGATCGGACAGGGGGAATTCACCCCTCCACTTT. Residues: CASRSDRGNSPLHF.

The chain has TRBV27 and TRBJ2-7, with a possible D match to TRBD1 (5 bases). Germline V CDR1 and CDR2: MNHEY, SMNVEV (reference sequence). The CDR3 spans 15 residues. Trimming took 3 bases from V and 6 from J, leaving 18 bases between them. CDR3 sequence: CASSFDGARVREQYF. CDR3 sequence (DNA): TGTGCCAGCAGTTTCGATGGTGCCAGGGTCCGCGAGCAGTACTTC.

V usage is TRBV11-2 and J usage is TRBJ2-5; 7 bases fit TRBD1. V lost 5 bases to trimming and J lost 7 bases; unmatched junction nucleotides: 4. This CDR3 has 12 amino acids. Germline CDR1 SGHAT, CDR2 FQNNGV. CDR3 amino acids: CASSRQGGTQYF. CDR3 coding DNA: TGTGCCAGCAGCCGACAGGGCGGGACCCAGTACTTC.

The J gene is TRBJ1-2, the V gene TRBV27; 12 bases are a match to TRBD1. Germline V gene sequence: CDR1 MNHEY, CDR2 SMNVEV (reference sequence). V lost 3 bases, J lost 3 bases, and 2 bases stayed unmatched. CDR3 length: 15 amino acids. This CDR3 is CASSFGTGGYYGYTF. The CDR3 DNA reads TGTGCCAGCAGTTTCGGGACAGGGGGCTACTATGGCTACACCTTC.

This clone appeared a few times. The chain combines TRBV5-1 with TRBJ2-5; no clear D. The CDR3 length is 14 residues. The V gene's germline CDR1 is SGHRS and CDR2 YFSETQ. V was clipped by 3 bases and J by 5 bases, with 14 bases between them. The CDR3 sequence is CASSYKAGWETQYF. In DNA form, the CDR3 reads TGCGCCAGCAGCTATAAGGCAGGATGGGAGACCCAGTACTTC.

The chain uses TRBV11-2 and TRBJ2-7, with 7 bases lining up with TRBD2. The CDR3 has 15 amino acids. V gave up 3 bases and J gave up 2 bases; unmatched junction bases: 7. Germline CDR1 is SGHAT and CDR2 is FQNNGV. CDR3 sequence: CASSFSTGLTYEQYF. CDR3 DNA: TGTGCCAGCAGCTTCTCCACGGGACTAACCTACGAGCAGTACTTC.

This CDR3 is CASSASDRGANSPLHF. CDR3 DNA sequence: TGTGCCAGCAGTGCCTCCGACAGGGGGGCAAATTCACCCCTCCACTTT. This chain uses TRBV27 with TRBJ1-6, with TRBD1 identical over 9 bases. Trimming at V came to 5 bases and at J to 7 bases, leaving 9 bases not matched to a gene. Germline V gives CDR1 MNHEY, CDR2 SMNVEV (reference sequence). This CDR3 spans 16 amino acids.

The chain combines TRBV11-2 with TRBJ2-7, with TRBD2 matching 9 bases. V lost 3 bases, J lost 0 bases, and 6 bases stayed unmatched. The germline V gene encodes CDR1 SGHAT and CDR2 FQNNGV. CDR3 length: 16 amino acids. The CDR3 sequence: CASSFVSGSYSYEQYF. In DNA form, the CDR3 reads TGTGCCAGCAGCTTCGTTAGCGGGAGTTACTCCTACGAGCAGTACTTC.